These 21 T cell receptor beta chains originate from one sample sequenced in a study of human T cells and chemical hapten exposure. MiXCR, applied by TCRdb to the RACE reads, yields one record per CDR3 protein. Of a few hundred thousand distinct CDR3 sequences listed, over 5% were seen once; the top ten hold roughly 8.2%. The time point was: pre-sensitization, week 0. Treatment given: therapeutic diphenylcyclopropenone sensitization with weekly scalp DPC. The sequences come from whole blood, collected in connection with sensitization to the hapten diphenylcyclopropenone (DPC). The receptors were sampled from a woman younger than 30 with alopecia areata. Some clones in this sample may be carry-over from other donors' samples.

This clonotype was counted ten times or more. This chain links TRBV9 with TRBJ2-3; D is unresolved. This CDR3 has 13 amino acids. V was shortened by 0 bases and J by 0 bases, with 2 bases between the two germline ends. CDR1 is SGDLS and CDR2 is YYNGEE in the germline V gene. The CDR3 loop reads CASSVDSTDTQYF. The CDR3 DNA is TGTGCCAGCAGCGTAGACAGCACAGATACGCAGTATTTT.

This clonotype occurred a few times. The V call is TRBV4-3, the J call TRBJ1-2; 10 bases align to TRBD1. This CDR3 has 18 amino acids. The J segment lost 5 bases and the V segment lost 3 bases, leaving 15 bases of the junction unmatched. Germline values: CDR1 LGHNA, CDR2 YSLEER. In DNA form, the CDR3 reads TGCGCCAGCAGCCATCCCACTTCCGGGACAGGGGACCGGTATGGCTACACCTTC. It specifies CASSHPTSGTGDRYGYTF.

The table lists this clonotype with many counts. J is TRBJ2-7 and V is TRBV19; D remains ambiguous. Germline V gene sequence: CDR1 LNHDA, CDR2 SQIVND (reference sequence). The V and J ends lost 1 base and 2 bases respectively, with 9 bases between them. CDR3 length: 14 amino acids. The CDR3 bases are TGTGCCAGTAGTATAGGTCCCGAAACCTACGAGCAGTACTTC. The encoded protein is CASSIGPETYEQYF. Variable domain in full (rest from reference TRBV19 and TRBJ2-7): DGGITQSPKYLFRKEGQNVTLSCEQNLNHDAMYWYRQDPGQGLRLIYYSQIVNDFQKGDIAEGYSVSREKKESFPLTVTSAQKNPTAFYLCASSIGPETYEQYFGPGTRLTVT.

This rearrangement joins TRBV2 to TRBJ1-6; 7 bases line up with TRBD1. This CDR3 region has 14 residues. Germline CDR1 is SNHLY and CDR2 is FYNNEI. J was trimmed by 7 bases and V by 5 bases; bases with no gene match: 5. The DNA of the CDR3 is TGTGCCAGCAGTTACAGGGGCGAGAATTCACCCCTCCACTTT. This sequence encodes CASSYRGENSPLHF.

As to this clonotype: A much larger clone differs by one base, so this may be a read error. V is TRBV6-2 or TRBV6-3 and J is TRBJ2-3, with D possibly TRBD1 on 6 matching bases. V was trimmed by 2 bases and J by 2 bases, leaving 11 bases between them. This CDR3 comprises 15 residues. In germline, CDR1 is MNHEY, CDR2 SVGEGT. CDR3 residues: CASSYGDTITDTQYF. CDR3 sequence (DNA): TGTGCCAGCAGTTACGGGGACACCATCACAGATACGCAGTATTTT.

The V call is TRBV5-6, the J call TRBJ2-1; D is unresolved. From germline, CDR1 is SGHDT and CDR2 YYEEEE. V was clipped by 5 bases and J by 0 bases, with 12 bases between them. CDR3 length: 15 amino acids. The CDR3 bases are TGTGCCAGCAGTAAGTCTATGCGCTCCTACAATGAGCAGTTCTTC. This translates into CASSKSMRSYNEQFF.

This sequence joins TRBV6-6 and TRBJ2-5; 12 nucleotides agree with TRBD2. CDR1 and CDR2 (germline): MNHNY, SVGAGI (reference sequence). V dropped 3 bases and J dropped 9; count of bases not matched to a gene: 8. This CDR3 is built from 15 residues. CDR3 sequence: CASSYGGLAGEAQYF. Here the CDR3 DNA reads TGTGCCAGCAGTTATGGGGGACTAGCGGGTGAGGCCCAGTACTTC.

V usage is TRBV6-5 and J usage is TRBJ1-5; no clear D. V lost 0 bases and J 2 bases, leaving 8 bases between the germline ends. The CDR3 spans 15 residues. Germline V gene data show CDR1 as MNHEY and CDR2 as SVGAGI. CDR3 nucleotide sequence: TGTGCCAGCAGTTACTCGAACCACGGCAATCAGCCCCAGCATTTT. Its translation: CASSYSNHGNQPQHF.

This clonotype was recorded many times. V gene TRBV5-6 combines with J gene TRBJ1-5; D is uncertain. CDR3 size: 18 residues. The ends were cut back, 4 bases at V and 0 bases at J, with 20 bases in the middle. CDR1 is SGHDT, CDR2 YYEEEE, per germline. The CDR3 is CASSLGGSHGYSNQPQHF. Here the CDR3 DNA reads TGTGCCAGCAGCCTGGGAGGGTCCCACGGTTATAGCAATCAGCCCCAGCATTTT.

In DNA, the CDR3 is TGTGCCAGCAGTGAAGACACCAACTATGGCTACACCTTC. This gives the protein CASSEDTNYGYTF. The V call is TRBV2, the J call TRBJ1-2; no firm D call. From germline, CDR1 is SNHLY and CDR2 FYNNEI. Trimming removed 1 base from V and 2 bases from J, with 5 bases in between. The CDR3 is 13 residues long.

This clonotype was picked up many times. V usage is TRBV5-1 and J usage is TRBJ1-4; D gene ambiguous. Germline CDR1 SGHRS, CDR2 YFSETQ. CDR3 size: 14 residues. V was clipped by 4 bases and J by 6 bases, with 13 bases between them. DNA of the CDR3: TGCGCCAGCAGCGTCGGCGGTAATGATGAAAAACTGTTTTTT. It specifies CASSVGGNDEKLFF. The full variable domain, rest sourced from reference TRBV5-1 and TRBJ1-4, is KAGVTQTPRYLIKTRGQQVTLSCSPISGHRSVSWYQQTPGQGLQFLFEYFSETQRNKGNFPGRFSGRQFSNSRSEMNVSTLELGDSALYLCASSVGGNDEKLFFGSGTQLSVL.

At least ten counts were recorded for this clonotype. The chain recombines TRBV20-1 with TRBJ2-3; TRBD1 might be the D (6 bases). Germline CDR1 reads DFQATT; CDR2 reads SNEGSKA (reference sequence). The CDR3 contains 16 residues. V lost 0 bases to trimming and J lost 2 bases, with 15 bases between them. The CDR3 here is CSARDKGGFFTDTQYF. DNA of the CDR3: TGCAGTGCTAGAGATAAAGGGGGATTCTTCACAGATACGCAGTATTTT.

In regard to this clonotype: Given a much more abundant clone one base away, this may be a read error. The rearrangement uses TRBV7-8 and TRBJ1-6, with D hard to call. CDR1 and CDR2 (germline): SGHVS, FQNEAQ. Trimming pared 4 bases from V and 9 bases from J, leaving 10 bases between. This CDR3 is built from 13 residues. CDR3 DNA sequence: TGTGCCAGCAGCTCGGGGTTGGGTTCACCCCTCCACTTT. Protein product: CASSSGLGSPLHF. Complete variable domain (other parts from reference TRBV7-8 and TRBJ1-6): GAGVSQSPRYKVAKRGQDVALRCDPISGHVSLFWYQQALGQGPEFLTYFQNEAQLDKSGLPSDRFFAERPEGSVSTLKIQRTQQEDSAVYLCASSSGLGSPLHFGNGTRLTVT.

This clonotype was recorded a few times. The gene calls are TRBV7-2 and TRBJ2-7, with D tentatively TRBD1 (6 bases). The CDR3 has 15 amino acids. The germline CDR1 and CDR2 sequences are SGHTA and FQGNSA. Trimming removed 6 bases from V and 0 bases from J, with 15 bases in between. CDR3 region: CASSSAGVGSYEQYF. The CDR3 coding sequence is TGTGCCAGCAGTTCCGCAGGGGTAGGCTCCTACGAGCAGTACTTC.

This clonotype was seen a handful of times. The chain carries TRBV5-1 and TRBJ1-2; tentative D call: TRBD1 (6 bases). CDR1 is SGHRS, CDR2 YFSETQ, per germline. The CDR3 consists of 16 residues. Trimming pared 4 bases from V and 2 bases from J, leaving 18 bases between. CDR3 residues: CASSLTPGHQNYGYTF. CDR3 in DNA: TGCGCCAGCAGCCTAACCCCGGGACACCAGAACTATGGCTACACCTTC. The full variable domain, completed using reference TRBV5-1 and TRBJ1-2, is KAGVTQTPRYLIKTRGQQVTLSCSPISGHRSVSWYQQTPGQGLQFLFEYFSETQRNKGNFPGRFSGRQFSNSRSEMNVSTLELGDSALYLCASSLTPGHQNYGYTFGSGTRLTVV.

This clonotype turned up a few times. The rearrangement uses TRBV28 and TRBJ1-5; D unclear. Germline V gene sequence: CDR1 MDHEN, CDR2 SYDVKM. This CDR3 spans 14 amino acids. Between the trimmed V and J ends, which lost 6 bases and 0 bases, there was a span of 9 bases. The CDR3, as DNA: TGTGCCAGCAGCGGAGAGTCTAGCAATCAGCCCCAGCATTTT. Residues: CASSGESSNQPQHF. Supplemented by reference TRBV28 and TRBJ1-5, the full variable domain reads DVKVTQSSRYLVKRTGEKVFLECVQDMDHENMFWYRQDPGLGLRLIYFSYDVKMKEKGDIPEGYSVSREKKERFSLILESASTNQTSMYLCASSGESSNQPQHFGDGTRLSIL.

This clonotype has just a few counts. This chain joins TRBV20-1 and TRBJ1-1; D call uncertain. This CDR3 is built from 13 residues. With 3 bases removed from V and 11 bases from J, the gap between germline ends came to 19 bases. Germline V lookup: CDR1 DFQATT, CDR2 SNEGSKA (reference sequence). The CDR3 coding sequence is TGCAGTGCTAGTCGGCCCCTCACGAAGGTGGCTTTCTTT. It yields the protein CSASRPLTKVAFF.

The rearrangement links TRBV7-2 to TRBJ2-3; TRBD2 matches at 7 bases. This CDR3 has 17 residues. Germline V gives CDR1 SGHTA, CDR2 FQGNSA. With V trimmed by 1 base and J by 3 bases, 10 bases remained unmatched. Here the CDR3 DNA reads TGTGCCAGCAGCTTAGTCGTGAGGGCGGGGGTTACAGATACGCAGTATTTT. Protein sequence: CASSLVVRAGVTDTQYF.

The V call is TRBV20-1, the J call TRBJ2-1; maybe TRBD1 (5 bases). The V end was cut by 2 bases, the J end by 3 bases, with 14 bases between. Germline CDR1 reads DFQATT; CDR2 reads SNEGSKA (reference sequence). There are 15 residues in the CDR3. CDR3 amino acids: CSARMETVLYNEQFF. Here the CDR3 DNA reads TGCAGTGCTAGAATGGAGACAGTACTCTACAATGAGCAGTTCTTC.

This clonotype was detected a few times. The genes are TRBV18 and TRBJ1-1, with D possibly TRBD1 on 6 matching bases. Germline CDR1 KGHSH, CDR2 LQKENI. V lost 5 bases to trimming and J lost 7 bases, with 17 bases between them. The CDR3 runs 14 residues. DNA of the CDR3: TGTGCCAGCTCAAGTCGACAGGAAGACGGTGAAGCTTTCTTT. Its protein is CASSSRQEDGEAFF. The whole variable domain, remainder taken from reference TRBV18 and TRBJ1-1, is NAGVMQNPRHLVRRRGQEARLRCSPMKGHSHVYWYRQLPEEGLKFMVYLQKENIIDESGMPKERFSAEFPKEGPSILRIQQVVRGDSAAYFCASSSRQEDGEAFFGQGTRLTVV.

The chain is built from TRBV28 and TRBJ1-4, with 7 bases fitting TRBD1. V lost 6 bases, J lost 7 bases, and 5 bases stayed unmatched. This CDR3 region has 13 residues. CDR1 is MDHEN and CDR2 is SYDVKM in the germline V gene. CDR3 in DNA: TGTGCCAGCAGCCCAGGGACAGTTGAAAAACTGTTTTTT. Protein: CASSPGTVEKLFF. Complete variable domain (other parts from reference TRBV28 and TRBJ1-4): DVKVTQSSRYLVKRTGEKVFLECVQDMDHENMFWYRQDPGLGLRLIYFSYDVKMKEKGDIPEGYSVSREKKERFSLILESASTNQTSMYLCASSPGTVEKLFFGSGTQLSVL.